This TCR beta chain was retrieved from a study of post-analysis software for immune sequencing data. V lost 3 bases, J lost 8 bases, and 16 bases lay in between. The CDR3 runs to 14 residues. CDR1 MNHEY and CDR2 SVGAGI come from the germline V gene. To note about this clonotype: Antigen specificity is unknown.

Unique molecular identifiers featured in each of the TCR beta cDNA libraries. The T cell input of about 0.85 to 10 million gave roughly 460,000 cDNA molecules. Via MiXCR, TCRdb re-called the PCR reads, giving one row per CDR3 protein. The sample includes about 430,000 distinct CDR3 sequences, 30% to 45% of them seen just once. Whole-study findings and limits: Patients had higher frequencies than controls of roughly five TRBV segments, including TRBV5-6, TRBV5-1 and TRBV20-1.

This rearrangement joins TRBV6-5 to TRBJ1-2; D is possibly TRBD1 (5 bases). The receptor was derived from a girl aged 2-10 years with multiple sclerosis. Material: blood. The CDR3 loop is CASSYGVDSPGYTF. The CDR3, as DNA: TGTGCCAGCAGTTATGGGGTCGACAGCCCGGGCTACACCTTC.